Listed below are T cell receptor beta chains from one sample, sequenced in a study of long-term antiretroviral therapy in people with HIV. Clones were sequenced by immunoSEQ multiplex PCR, and TCRdb holds only the in-frame ones, with some missing. The data contain about 23,000 clones, around 85% of them singletons. The sample consisted of unsorted PBMCs, taken 1.6 years after starting antiretroviral therapy. The source of these receptors is a man aged 40-49 years with HIV. Each CDR3 is given with its conserved first and last residue. The D gene is left open where the match is weak. The size field is filled for only some rows; it gives once, few, many or a size class.

TRBD1	-	TRBV7-8	TRBJ1-5	TGTGCCAGCAGTCAGGGACAGGGCGAATATAGCAATCAGCCCCAGCATTTT	CASSQGQGEYSNQPQHF
-	-	TRBV2	TRBJ2-3	TGTGCCAGCAGGGACACCTCTAGCACAGATACGCAGTATTTT	CASRDTSSTDTQYF
-	-	TRBV2	TRBJ1-5	TGTGCCAGCAGTCCATATAGCAATCAGCCCCAGCATTTT	CASSPYSNQPQHF
TRBD2	few	TRBV9	TRBJ2-5	TGTGCCAGCAGCGTTGGGACTAGCAATCTGGGAGAGACCCAGTACTTC	CASSVGTSNLGETQYF
-	-	TRBV5-1	TRBJ1-1	TGCGCCAGCAGCCGAGGGACCTTGAACACTGAAGCTTTCTTT	CASSRGTLNTEAFF
-	-	TRBV14	TRBJ1-4	TGTGCCAGCAGCCAAGTTCGGACTAATGAAAAACTGTTTTTT	CASSQVRTNEKLFF
-	once	TRBV7-3	TRBJ1-2	TGTGCCAGCAGCCAAAGTAGCAGCTCTGGCTACACCTTC	CASSQSSSSGYTF
TRBD1	once	TRBV7-9	TRBJ1-4	TGTGCCAGCAGCTTAGATTCGCAGGGGGCTTCTAATGAAAAACTGTTTTTT	CASSLDSQGASNEKLFF
-	-	TRBV9	TRBJ2-2	TGTGCCAGCAGCGTACAGGGATCCGGGGAGCTGTTTTTT	CASSVQGSGELFF
-	-	TRBV27	TRBJ2-1	TGTGCCAGCAGTTTAGACAGCTCCTACAATGAGCAGTTCTTC	CASSLDSSYNEQFF
TRBD2	-	TRBV27	TRBJ2-3	TGTGCCAGTAGTAGCGGGGACCCATGGGATGGCGATACGCAGTATTTT	CASSSGDPWDGDTQYF
TRBD1	-	TRBV19	TRBJ2-1	TGTGCCAGTAGTATAAAGGACAGGGGGGACAATGAGCAGTTCTTC	CASSIKDRGDNEQFF
TRBD2	-	TRBV5-1	TRBJ2-1	TGCGCCAGCAGCTTGGCGGGAGGGGAGGGTGAGCAGTTCTTC	CASSLAGGEGEQFF
TRBD1	once	TRBV5-1	TRBJ1-1	TGCGCCAGCAGCTTGGCCGGGACAGGGACCACTGAAGCTTTCTTT	CASSLAGTGTTEAFF
TRBD1	-	TRBV29-1	TRBJ1-2	TGCAGCGTTGAGTGGACAGGTTGGAATGGCTACACCTTC	CSVEWTGWNGYTF
TRBD1	-	TRBV5-1	TRBJ1-1	TGCGCCAGCAGCCCCCGACAGGGACCAATGAACACTGAAGCTTTCTTT	CASSPRQGPMNTEAFF
-	-	TRBV30	TRBJ2-1	TGTGCCTGGAGCCAAGGATGGGGATCGAATAATTACAATGAGCAGTTCTTC	CAWSQGWGSNNYNEQFF
-	few	TRBV7-9	TRBJ1-2	TGTGCCAGCAGCTTACTAGGGGGAACGGGAGGCTACACCTTC	CASSLLGGTGGYTF
-	-	TRBV11-2	TRBJ2-7	TGTGCCAGCAGCTTAGAGGTGTCTAGCAAGTACGAGCAGTACTTC	CASSLEVSSKYEQYF
-	-	TRBV6-5	TRBJ2-5	TGTGCCAGCAGTCACCGGGACGATGGACAAGAGACCCAGTACTTC	CASSHRDDGQETQYF
-	-	TRBV18	TRBJ1-1	TGTGCCAGCTCCATCCGCAGGGGAACCGACACTGAAGCTTTCTTT	CASSIRRGTDTEAFF
TRBD2	-	TRBV9	TRBJ2-2	TGTGCCAGCAGCGCCGCCCGTGACAGCGGGGACACCGGGGAGCTGTTTTTT	CASSAARDSGDTGELFF
-	-	TRBV7-9	TRBJ2-3	TGTGCCAGCGACTTCCACGGCACAGATACGCAGTATTTT	CASDFHGTDTQYF
-	once	TRBV25-1	TRBJ2-7	TGTGCCAGCAGTGTTTCGGGCTCCCTCTACGAGCAGTACTTC	CASSVSGSLYEQYF
-	-	TRBV5-1	TRBJ1-4	TGCGCCAGCAGAGAACAGCCCAATGAAAAACTGTTTTTT	CASREQPNEKLFF
TRBD2	-	TRBV6-5	TRBJ2-1	TGTGCCAGCAGTCGTAGCGGGAATAGGGCCAGTGAGCAGTTCTTC	CASSRSGNRASEQFF
-	-	TRBV28	TRBJ1-2	TGTGCCAGCAGTTTCAGGGGTTGGGGCTATGGCTACACCTTC	CASSFRGWGYGYTF
TRBD1	-	TRBV2	TRBJ2-2	TGTGCCAGCAGTTTATTTCAGGGGGCTGTCGGGGAGCTGTTTTTT	CASSLFQGAVGELFF
-	few	TRBV4-2	TRBJ1-4	TGTGCCAGCAGCCAAGGCGAGGACTTAACTAATGAAAAACTGTTTTTT	CASSQGEDLTNEKLFF
-	-	TRBV7-8	TRBJ1-1	TGTGCCAGCAGCTTATGGGCCAGGGTGGGCACTGAAGCTTTCTTT	CASSLWARVGTEAFF
-	once	TRBV30	TRBJ2-1	TGTGCCTGGACAGGGGGAGGGTTCTACAATGAGCAGTTCTTC	CAWTGGGFYNEQFF
-	-	TRBV5-8	TRBJ1-6	TGTGCCAGCAGCTTGAATATATCACCCCTCCACTTT	CASSLNISPLHF
-	-	TRBV6-1	TRBJ1-6	TGTGCCAGCAGTGAAGTAAGGGCAGGGGCTAATTCACCCCTCCACTTT	CASSEVRAGANSPLHF
-	-	TRBV11-2	TRBJ2-3	TGTGCCAGCAGCCGGAGTGTCAGCACAGATACGCAGTATTTT	CASSRSVSTDTQYF
-	once	TRBV29-1	TRBJ2-2	TGCAGCGTAGAGGAGAGGACGGCCACCGGGGAGCTGTTTTTT	CSVEERTATGELFF
-	-	TRBV28	TRBJ2-7	TGTGCCAGCATGGACTTCAGCTCCTACGAGCAGTACTTC	CASMDFSSYEQYF
TRBD2	-	TRBV13	TRBJ2-7	TGTGCCAGCAGCTCCCGGACTAGCGGGCGAACCTACGAGCAGTACTTC	CASSSRTSGRTYEQYF